This T cell receptor beta chain is drawn from a study of T cells in Graves' hyperthyroidism and ophthalmopathy. Points from the study as a whole: Model-based prediction identified ophthalmopathy a median 6.5 months prior to its onset. The authors' 13 V-J model separated ophthalmopathy from stable hyperthyroidism. Blood shared most expanded thyroid clonotypes above 0.001.

This clonotype was seen many times. Its antigen is still unknown. The hyperthyroidism patients had all been newly diagnosed, and their disease duration was under 2 months. Their ages ranged from 18 to 65 years. V was pared by 5 bases and J by 4 bases, with 6 bases of the junction left unmatched. The germline V gene has CDR1 SEHNR and CDR2 FQNEAQ (reference sequence). This CDR3 contains 15 residues. The TCR beta CDR3 regions underwent amplification using RNA transcripts as the source. The HTBI set primed first-round TCR CDR3 RT-PCR. Using its own MiXCR run on the multiplex PCR reads, TCRdb lists one record per CDR3 protein. The sample shows some 560,000 distinct CDR3 sequences, around 13% of them seen only once.

The receptor was isolated from a woman aged 40 to 55 with Graves' hyperthyroidism. The sequencing sample was made of blood. This chain joins TRBV7-9 and TRBJ1-5, with TRBD1 identical over 9 bases. The CDR3 is CASSTTDRGNQPQHF. CDR3 bases: TGTGCCAGCAGCACAACGGACAGGGGAAATCAGCCCCAGCATTTT. Using reference TRBV7-9 and TRBJ1-5 for the parts outside the CDR3, the full variable domain is DTGVSQNPRHKITKRGQNVTFRCDPISEHNRLYWYRQTLGQGPEFLTYFQNEAQLEKSRLLSDRFSAERPKGSFSTLEIQRTEQGDSAMYLCASSTTDRGNQPQHFGDGTRLSIL.